The source of this TCR beta chain is a study of Graves' ophthalmopathy and Graves' hyperthyroidism. This clonotype was recorded at least ten times. Antigen unknown. The CDR3 spans 13 residues. Germline lookup yields CDR1 MNHEY and CDR2 SVGAGI. Trimming removed 5 bases at V and 5 bases at J, with 12 bases between. Hyperthyroidism was new, under 2 months, in patients aged 18 to 65. Other autoimmune diseases, uncontrolled infections, pregnancy or lactation led to the exclusion of patients. Study conclusions and caveats: This model predicted ophthalmopathy progression (sensitivity 70% to 71%, specificity roughly 72%). Most expanded thyroid clonotypes above 0.001 frequency also appeared in blood.

Beta-chain TCR CDR3 regions were amplified from RNA transcripts. Second-round multiplex PCR followed a first-round RT-PCR using HTBI primers. Each CDR3 protein is one row after TCRdb ran MiXCR on the multiplex PCR reads. The data show over a million distinct CDR3 sequences, roughly two fifths seen once. Sequencing was performed on peripheral blood or thyroid tissue (not recorded which). This receptor was taken from an adult man with Graves' hyperthyroidism. The gene calls are TRBV6-5 and TRBJ2-5; a possible D gene is TRBD1 (5 bases). CDR3: CASSRQSRETQYF. CDR3 nucleotides: TGTGCCAGCAGTCGACAGAGCCGGGAGACCCAGTACTTC.